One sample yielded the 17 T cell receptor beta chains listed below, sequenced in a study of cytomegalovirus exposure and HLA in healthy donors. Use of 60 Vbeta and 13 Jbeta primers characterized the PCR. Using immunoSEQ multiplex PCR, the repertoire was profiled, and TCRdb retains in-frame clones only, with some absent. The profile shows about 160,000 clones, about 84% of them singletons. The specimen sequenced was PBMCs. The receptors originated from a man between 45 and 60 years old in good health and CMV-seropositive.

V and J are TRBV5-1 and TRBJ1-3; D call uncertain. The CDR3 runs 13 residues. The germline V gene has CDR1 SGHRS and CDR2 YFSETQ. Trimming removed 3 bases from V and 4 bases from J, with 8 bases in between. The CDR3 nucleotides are TGCGCCAGCAGCTCGGCGGGCGGAAACACCATATATTTT. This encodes CASSSAGGNTIYF.

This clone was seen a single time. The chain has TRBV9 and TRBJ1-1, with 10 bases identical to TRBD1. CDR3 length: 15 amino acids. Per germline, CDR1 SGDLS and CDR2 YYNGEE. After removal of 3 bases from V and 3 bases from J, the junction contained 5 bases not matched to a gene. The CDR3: CASSDTGTGDTEAFF. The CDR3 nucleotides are TGTGCCAGCAGCGACACCGGGACAGGGGACACTGAAGCTTTCTTT.

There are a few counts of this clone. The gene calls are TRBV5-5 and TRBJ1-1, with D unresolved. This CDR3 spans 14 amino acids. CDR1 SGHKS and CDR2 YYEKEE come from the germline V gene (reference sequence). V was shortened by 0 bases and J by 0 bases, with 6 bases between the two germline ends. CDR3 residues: CASSLEQLNTEAFF. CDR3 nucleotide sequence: TGTGCCAGCAGCTTGGAACAGTTGAACACTGAAGCTTTCTTT.

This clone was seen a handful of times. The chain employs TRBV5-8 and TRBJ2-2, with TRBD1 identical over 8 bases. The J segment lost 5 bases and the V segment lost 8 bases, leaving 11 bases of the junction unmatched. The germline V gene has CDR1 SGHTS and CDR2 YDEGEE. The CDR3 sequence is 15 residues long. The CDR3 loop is CARSRGPRSTGELFF. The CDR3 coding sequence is TGTGCCAGATCCAGGGGGCCACGGTCGACCGGGGAGCTGTTTTTT.

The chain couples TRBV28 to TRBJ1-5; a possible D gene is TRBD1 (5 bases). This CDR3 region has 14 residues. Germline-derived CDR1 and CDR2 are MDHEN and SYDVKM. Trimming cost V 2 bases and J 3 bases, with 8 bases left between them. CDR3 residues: CASSLGAANQPQHF. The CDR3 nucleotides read TGTGCCAGCAGTTTAGGGGCCGCCAATCAGCCCCAGCATTTT. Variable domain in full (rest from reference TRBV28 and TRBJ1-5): DVKVTQSSRYLVKRTGEKVFLECVQDMDHENMFWYRQDPGLGLRLIYFSYDVKMKEKGDIPEGYSVSREKKERFSLILESASTNQTSMYLCASSLGAANQPQHFGDGTRLSIL.

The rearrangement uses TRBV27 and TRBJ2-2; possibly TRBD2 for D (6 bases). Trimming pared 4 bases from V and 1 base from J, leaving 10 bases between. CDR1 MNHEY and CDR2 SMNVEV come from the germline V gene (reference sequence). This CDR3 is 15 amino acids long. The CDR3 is CASSSLGGNTGELFF. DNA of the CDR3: TGTGCCAGCAGTTCCTTGGGGGGGAACACCGGGGAGCTGTTTTTT.

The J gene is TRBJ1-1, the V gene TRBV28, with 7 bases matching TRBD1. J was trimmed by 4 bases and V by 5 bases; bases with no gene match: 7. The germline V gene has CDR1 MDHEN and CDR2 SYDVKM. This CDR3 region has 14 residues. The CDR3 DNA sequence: TGTGCCAGCAGTCCTGACAGGGCCGCCACTGAAGCTTTCTTT. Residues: CASSPDRAATEAFF.

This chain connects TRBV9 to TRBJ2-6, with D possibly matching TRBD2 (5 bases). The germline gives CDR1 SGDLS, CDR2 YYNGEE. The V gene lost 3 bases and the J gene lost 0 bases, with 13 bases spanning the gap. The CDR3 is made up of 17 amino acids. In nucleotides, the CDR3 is TGTGCCAGCAGCGCCGGACTCTCCAGCTCTGGGGCCAACGTCCTGACTTTC. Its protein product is CASSAGLSSSGANVLTF.

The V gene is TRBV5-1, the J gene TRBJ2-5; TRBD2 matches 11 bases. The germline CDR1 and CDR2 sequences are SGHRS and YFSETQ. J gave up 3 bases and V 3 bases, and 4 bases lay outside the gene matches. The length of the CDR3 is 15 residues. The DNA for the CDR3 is TGCGCCAGCAGCTCGACTAGCGGGACGAAAGAGACCCAGTACTTC. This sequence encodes CASSSTSGTKETQYF.

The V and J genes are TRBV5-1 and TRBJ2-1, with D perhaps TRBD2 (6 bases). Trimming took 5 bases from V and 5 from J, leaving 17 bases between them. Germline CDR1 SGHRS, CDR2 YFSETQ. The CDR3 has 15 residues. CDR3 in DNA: TGCGCCAGCAGTTCGCCTAGCGACGGGAACAATGAGCAGTTCTTC. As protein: CASSSPSDGNNEQFF.

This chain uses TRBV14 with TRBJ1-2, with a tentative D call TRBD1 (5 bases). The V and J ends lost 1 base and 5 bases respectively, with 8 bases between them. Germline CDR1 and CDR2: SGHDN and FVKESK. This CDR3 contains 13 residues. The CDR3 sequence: CASSQVRVYGYTF. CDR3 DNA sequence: TGTGCCAGCAGCCAAGTCAGGGTATATGGCTACACCTTC. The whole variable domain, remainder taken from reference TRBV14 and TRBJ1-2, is EAGVTQFPSHSVIEKGQTVTLRCDPISGHDNLYWYRRVMGKEIKFLLHFVKESKQDESGMPNNRFLAERTGGTYSTLKVQPAELEDSGVYFCASSQVRVYGYTFGSGTRLTVV.

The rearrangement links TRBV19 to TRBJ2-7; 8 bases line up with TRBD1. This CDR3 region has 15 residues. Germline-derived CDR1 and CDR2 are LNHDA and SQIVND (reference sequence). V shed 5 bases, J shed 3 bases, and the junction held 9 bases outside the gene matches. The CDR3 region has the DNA TGTGCCAGTAGTGGGATTGGAGGGACAGGCTACGAGCAGTACTTC. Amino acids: CASSGIGGTGYEQYF.

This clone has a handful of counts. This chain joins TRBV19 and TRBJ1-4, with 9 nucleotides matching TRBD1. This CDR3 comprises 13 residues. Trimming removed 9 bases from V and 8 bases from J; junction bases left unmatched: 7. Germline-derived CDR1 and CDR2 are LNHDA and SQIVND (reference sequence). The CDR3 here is CASRQGGTEKLFF. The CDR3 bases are TGTGCCAGCCGACAGGGGGGGACGGAAAAACTGTTTTTT.

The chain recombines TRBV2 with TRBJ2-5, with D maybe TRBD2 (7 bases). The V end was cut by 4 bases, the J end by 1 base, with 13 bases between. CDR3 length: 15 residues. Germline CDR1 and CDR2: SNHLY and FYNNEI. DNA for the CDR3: TGTGCCAGCAGTGGGGCGGGGGCCTTCCAAGAGACCCAGTACTTC. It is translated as CASSGAGAFQETQYF.

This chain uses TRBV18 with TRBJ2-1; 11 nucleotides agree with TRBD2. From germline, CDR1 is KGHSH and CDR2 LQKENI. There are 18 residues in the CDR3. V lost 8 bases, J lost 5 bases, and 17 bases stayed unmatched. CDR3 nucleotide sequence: TGTGCCAGCCACAACCTACGGCTAGCGGGGGGAACTGACAATGAGCAGTTCTTC. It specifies CASHNLRLAGGTDNEQFF.

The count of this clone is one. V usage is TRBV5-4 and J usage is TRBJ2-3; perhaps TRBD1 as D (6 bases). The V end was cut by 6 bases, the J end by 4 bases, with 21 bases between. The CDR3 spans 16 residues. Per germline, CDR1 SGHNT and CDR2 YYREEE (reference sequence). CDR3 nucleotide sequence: TGTGCCAGCACCCCCTGGGCTCAACAGGGATCAGATACGCAGTATTTT. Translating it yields CASTPWAQQGSDTQYF.

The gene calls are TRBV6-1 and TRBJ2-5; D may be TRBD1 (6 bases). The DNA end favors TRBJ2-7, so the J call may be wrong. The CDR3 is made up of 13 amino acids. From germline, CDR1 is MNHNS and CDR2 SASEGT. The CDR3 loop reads CASSDTGHYEQYF. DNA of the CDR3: TGTGCCAGCAGTGATACAGGGCACTACGAGCAGTACTTC.